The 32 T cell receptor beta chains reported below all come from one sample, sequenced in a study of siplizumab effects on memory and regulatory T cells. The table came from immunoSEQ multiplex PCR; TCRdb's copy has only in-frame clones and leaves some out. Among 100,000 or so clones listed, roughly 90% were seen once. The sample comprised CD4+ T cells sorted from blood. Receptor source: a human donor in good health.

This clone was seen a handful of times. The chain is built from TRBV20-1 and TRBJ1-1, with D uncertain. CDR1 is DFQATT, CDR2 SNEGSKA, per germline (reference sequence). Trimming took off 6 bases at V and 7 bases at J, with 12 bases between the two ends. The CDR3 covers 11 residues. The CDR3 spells CSARPQIEAFF. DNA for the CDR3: TGCAGTGCGAGGCCCCAGATTGAAGCTTTCTTT.

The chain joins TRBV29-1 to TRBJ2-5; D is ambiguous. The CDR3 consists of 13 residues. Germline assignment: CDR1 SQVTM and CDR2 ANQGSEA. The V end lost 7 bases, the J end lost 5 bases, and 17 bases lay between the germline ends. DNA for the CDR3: TGCAGCGGGGGTCGGGCCCCCTCCGAGACCCAGTACTTC. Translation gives CSGGRAPSETQYF.

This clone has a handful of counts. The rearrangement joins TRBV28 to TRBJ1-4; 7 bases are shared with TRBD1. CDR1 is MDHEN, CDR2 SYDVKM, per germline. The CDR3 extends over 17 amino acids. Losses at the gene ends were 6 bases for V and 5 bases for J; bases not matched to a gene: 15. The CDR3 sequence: CASRRDSQVNRNEKLFF. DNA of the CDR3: TGTGCCAGCAGAAGGGACAGTCAAGTGAATCGGAATGAAAAACTGTTTTTT.

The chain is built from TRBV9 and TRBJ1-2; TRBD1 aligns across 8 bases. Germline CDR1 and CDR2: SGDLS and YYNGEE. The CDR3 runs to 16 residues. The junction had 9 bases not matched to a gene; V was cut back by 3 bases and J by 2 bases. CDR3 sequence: CASSATGTGINYGYTF. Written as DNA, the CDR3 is TGTGCCAGCAGCGCAACCGGGACAGGAATCAACTATGGCTACACCTTC.

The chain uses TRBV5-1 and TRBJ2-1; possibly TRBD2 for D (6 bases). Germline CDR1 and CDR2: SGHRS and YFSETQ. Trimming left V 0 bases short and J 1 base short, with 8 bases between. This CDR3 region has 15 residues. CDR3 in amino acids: CASSLGGGSYNEQFF. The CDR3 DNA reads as TGCGCCAGCAGCTTGGGTGGAGGGTCCTACAATGAGCAGTTCTTC.

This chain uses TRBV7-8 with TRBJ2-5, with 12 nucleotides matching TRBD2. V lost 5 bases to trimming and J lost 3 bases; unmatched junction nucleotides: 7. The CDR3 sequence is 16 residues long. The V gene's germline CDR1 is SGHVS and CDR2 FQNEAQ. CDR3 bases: TGTGCCAGCAGCCTGACTAGCGGGAGAGCCGAAGAGACCCAGTACTTC. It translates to CASSLTSGRAEETQYF.

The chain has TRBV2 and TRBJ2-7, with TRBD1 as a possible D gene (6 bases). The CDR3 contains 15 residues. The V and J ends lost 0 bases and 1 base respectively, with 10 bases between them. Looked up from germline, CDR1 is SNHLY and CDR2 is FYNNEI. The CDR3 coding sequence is TGTGCCAGCAGTGAAGCGCAGGGGTTTTCCTACGAGCAGTACTTC. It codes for CASSEAQGFSYEQYF. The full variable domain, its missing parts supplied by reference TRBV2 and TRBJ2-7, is EPEVTQTPSHQVTQMGQEVILRCVPISNHLYFYWYRQILGQKVEFLVSFYNNEISEKSEIFDDQFSVERPDGSNFTLKIRSTKLEDSAMYFCASSEAQGFSYEQYFGPGTRLTVT.

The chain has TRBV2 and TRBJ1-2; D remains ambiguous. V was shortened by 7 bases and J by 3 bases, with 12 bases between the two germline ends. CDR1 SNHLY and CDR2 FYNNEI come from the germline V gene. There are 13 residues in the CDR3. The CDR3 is CASTKGVDYGYTF. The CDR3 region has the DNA TGTGCCAGCACCAAGGGAGTGGACTATGGCTACACCTTC.

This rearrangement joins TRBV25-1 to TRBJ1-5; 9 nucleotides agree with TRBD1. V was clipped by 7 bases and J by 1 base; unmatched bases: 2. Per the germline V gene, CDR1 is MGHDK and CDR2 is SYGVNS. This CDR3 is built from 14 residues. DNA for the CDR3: TGTGCCAGCAAGGGACAGGGAAGCAATCAGCCCCAGCATTTT. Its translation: CASKGQGSNQPQHF.

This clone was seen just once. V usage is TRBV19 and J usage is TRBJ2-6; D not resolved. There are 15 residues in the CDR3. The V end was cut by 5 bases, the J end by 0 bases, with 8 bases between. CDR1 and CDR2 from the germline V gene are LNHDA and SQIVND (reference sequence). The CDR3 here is CASSGRLSGANVLTF. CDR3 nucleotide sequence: TGTGCCAGTAGTGGAAGGCTCTCTGGGGCCAACGTCCTGACTTTC.

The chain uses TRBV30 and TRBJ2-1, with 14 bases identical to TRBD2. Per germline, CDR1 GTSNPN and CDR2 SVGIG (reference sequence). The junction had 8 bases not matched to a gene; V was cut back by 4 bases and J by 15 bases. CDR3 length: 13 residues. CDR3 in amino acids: CAWKRLAGGPWFF. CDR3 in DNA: TGTGCCTGGAAAAGACTAGCGGGAGGGCCGTGGTTCTTC.

DNA for the CDR3: TGTGCCAGCAGCGGTAGGGGGCTTGTAGGCACTGAAGCTTTCTTT. Translated: CASSGRGLVGTEAFF. V usage is TRBV7-9 and J usage is TRBJ1-1, with 7 bases fitting TRBD1. The germline CDR1 and CDR2 sequences are SEHNR and FQNEAQ (reference sequence). V was clipped by 5 bases and J by 4 bases; unmatched bases: 10. CDR3 length: 15 residues.

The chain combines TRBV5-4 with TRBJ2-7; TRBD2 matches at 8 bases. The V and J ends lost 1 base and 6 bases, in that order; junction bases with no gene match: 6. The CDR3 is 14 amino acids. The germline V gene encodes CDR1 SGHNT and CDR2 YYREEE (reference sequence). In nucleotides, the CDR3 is TGTGCCAGCAGCTTGCTAGGGGCGGGGGGCGAGCAGTACTTC. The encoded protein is CASSLLGAGGEQYF.

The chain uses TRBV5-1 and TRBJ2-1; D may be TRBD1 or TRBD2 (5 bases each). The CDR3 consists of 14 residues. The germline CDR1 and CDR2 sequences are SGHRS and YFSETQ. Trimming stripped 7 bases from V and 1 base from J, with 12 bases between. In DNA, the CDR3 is TGCGCCAGCGGCCGGGGCCTTTCCTACAATGAGCAGTTCTTC. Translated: CASGRGLSYNEQFF.

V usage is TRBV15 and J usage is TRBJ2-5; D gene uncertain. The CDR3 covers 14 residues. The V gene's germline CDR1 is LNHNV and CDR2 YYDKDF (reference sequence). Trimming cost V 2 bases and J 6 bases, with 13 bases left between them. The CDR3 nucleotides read TGTGCCACCAGCAGACCCGCGCGAAAGAAGACCCAGTACTTC. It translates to CATSRPARKKTQYF. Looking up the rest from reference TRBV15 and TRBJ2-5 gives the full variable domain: DAMVIQNPRYQVTQFGKPVTLSCSQTLNHNVMYWYQQKSSQAPKLLFHYYDKDFNNEADTPDNFQSRRPNTSFCFLDIRSPGLGDTAMYLCATSRPARKKTQYFGPGTRLLVL.

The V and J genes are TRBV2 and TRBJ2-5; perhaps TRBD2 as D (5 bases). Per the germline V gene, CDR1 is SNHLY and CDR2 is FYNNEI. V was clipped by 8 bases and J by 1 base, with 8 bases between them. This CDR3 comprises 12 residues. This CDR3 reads CASGLFQETQYF. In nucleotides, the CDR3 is TGTGCCAGCGGACTTTTCCAAGAGACCCAGTACTTC. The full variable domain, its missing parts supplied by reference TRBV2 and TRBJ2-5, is EPEVTQTPSHQVTQMGQEVILRCVPISNHLYFYWYRQILGQKVEFLVSFYNNEISEKSEIFDDQFSVERPDGSNFTLKIRSTKLEDSAMYFCASGLFQETQYFGPGTRLLVL.

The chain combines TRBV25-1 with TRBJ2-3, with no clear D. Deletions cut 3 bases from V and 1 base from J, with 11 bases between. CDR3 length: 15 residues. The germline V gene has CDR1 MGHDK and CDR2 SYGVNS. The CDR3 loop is CASSDPSRGTDTQYF. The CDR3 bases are TGTGCCAGCAGTGATCCTAGTAGGGGCACAGATACGCAGTATTTT. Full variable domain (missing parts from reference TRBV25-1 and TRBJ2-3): EADIYQTPRYLVIGTGKKITLECSQTMGHDKMYWYQQDPGMELHLIHYSYGVNSTEKGDLSSESTVSRIRTEHFPLTLESARPSHTSQYLCASSDPSRGTDTQYFGPGTRLTVL.

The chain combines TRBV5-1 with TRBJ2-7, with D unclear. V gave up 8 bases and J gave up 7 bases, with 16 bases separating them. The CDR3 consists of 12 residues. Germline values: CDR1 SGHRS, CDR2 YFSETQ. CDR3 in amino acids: CASESADGEQYF. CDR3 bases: TGCGCCAGTGAATCCGCGGATGGTGAGCAGTACTTC.

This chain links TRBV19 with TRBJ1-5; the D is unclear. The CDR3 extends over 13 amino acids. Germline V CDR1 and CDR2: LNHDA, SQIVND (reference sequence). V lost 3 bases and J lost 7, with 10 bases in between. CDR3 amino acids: CASSMSAGQPQHF. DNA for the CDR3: TGTGCCAGTAGTATGTCGGCGGGACAGCCCCAGCATTTT.

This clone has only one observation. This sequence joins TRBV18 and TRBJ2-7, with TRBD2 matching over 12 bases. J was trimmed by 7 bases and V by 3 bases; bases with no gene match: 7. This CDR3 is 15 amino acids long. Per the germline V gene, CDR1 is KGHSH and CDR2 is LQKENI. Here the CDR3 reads CASSPRLAGDNEQYF. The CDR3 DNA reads TGTGCCAGCTCACCGAGACTAGCGGGAGACAATGAGCAGTACTTC. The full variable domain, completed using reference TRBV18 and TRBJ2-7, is NAGVMQNPRHLVRRRGQEARLRCSPMKGHSHVYWYRQLPEEGLKFMVYLQKENIIDESGMPKERFSAEFPKEGPSILRIQQVVRGDSAAYFCASSPRLAGDNEQYFGPGTRLTVT.

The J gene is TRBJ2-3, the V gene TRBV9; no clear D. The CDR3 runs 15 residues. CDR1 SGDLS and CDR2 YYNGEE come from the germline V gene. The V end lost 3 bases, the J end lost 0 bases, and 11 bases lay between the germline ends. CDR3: CASSERALSTDTQYF. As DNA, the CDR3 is TGTGCCAGCAGCGAAAGGGCGTTAAGCACAGATACGCAGTATTTT.

The CDR3 DNA is TGTGCCAGCGGTCCGGGTTTGCTTTTTAATGAAAAACTGTTTTTT. Translating gives CASGPGLLFNEKLFF. V usage is TRBV6-5 and J usage is TRBJ1-4; D not resolved. The ends were cut back, 8 bases at V and 4 bases at J, with 17 bases in the middle. This CDR3 region has 15 residues. The germline CDR1 and CDR2 sequences are MNHEY and SVGAGI.

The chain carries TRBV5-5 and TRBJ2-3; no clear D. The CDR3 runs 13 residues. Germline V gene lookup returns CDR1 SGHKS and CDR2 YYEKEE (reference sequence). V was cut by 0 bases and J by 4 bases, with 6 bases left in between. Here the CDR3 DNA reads TGTGCCAGCAGCTTGGCCGTAGCAGATACGCAGTATTTT. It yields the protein CASSLAVADTQYF.

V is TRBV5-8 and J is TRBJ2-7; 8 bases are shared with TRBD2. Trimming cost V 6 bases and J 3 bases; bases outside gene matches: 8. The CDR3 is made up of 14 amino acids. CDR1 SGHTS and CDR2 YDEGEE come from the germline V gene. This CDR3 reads CASTLSGSIYEQYF. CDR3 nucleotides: TGTGCCAGCACCCTAAGCGGGAGTATCTACGAGCAGTACTTC.

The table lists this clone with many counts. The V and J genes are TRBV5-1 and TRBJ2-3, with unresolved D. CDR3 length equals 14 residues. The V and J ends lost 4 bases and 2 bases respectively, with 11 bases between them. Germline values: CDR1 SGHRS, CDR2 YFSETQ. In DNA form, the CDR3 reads TGCGCCAGCAGCGGGATACGGGTCACAGATACGCAGTATTTT. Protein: CASSGIRVTDTQYF. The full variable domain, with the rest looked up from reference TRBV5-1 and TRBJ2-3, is KAGVTQTPRYLIKTRGQQVTLSCSPISGHRSVSWYQQTPGQGLQFLFEYFSETQRNKGNFPGRFSGRQFSNSRSEMNVSTLELGDSALYLCASSGIRVTDTQYFGPGTRLTVL.

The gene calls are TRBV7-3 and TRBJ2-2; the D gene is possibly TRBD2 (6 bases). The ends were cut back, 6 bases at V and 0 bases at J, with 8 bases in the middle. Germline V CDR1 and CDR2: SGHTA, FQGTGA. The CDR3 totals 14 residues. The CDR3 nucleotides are TGTGCCAGCAGGACTAGGGCGAACACCGGGGAGCTGTTTTTT. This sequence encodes CASRTRANTGELFF.

The CDR3 sequence: CASQRGGLTNEKLFF. CDR3 DNA sequence: TGTGCCAGTCAGCGGGGGGGCCTGACTAATGAAAAACTGTTTTTT. This sequence joins TRBV2 and TRBJ1-4; a weak D match, TRBD1 (6 bases). This CDR3 region has 15 residues. With 9 bases removed from V and 2 bases from J, the gap between germline ends came to 16 bases. Germline loops: CDR1 SNHLY, CDR2 FYNNEI.

The CDR3 DNA follows: TGTGCCAGTAGTCCGAATCCCGGCAAAGGTCCTGAAAAACTGTTTTTT. Translating gives CASSPNPGKGPEKLFF. The chain couples TRBV19 to TRBJ1-4; no clear D. Trimming removed 5 bases at V and 7 bases at J, with 20 bases between. The CDR3 length is 16 residues. Looked up from germline, CDR1 is LNHDA and CDR2 is SQIVND (reference sequence).

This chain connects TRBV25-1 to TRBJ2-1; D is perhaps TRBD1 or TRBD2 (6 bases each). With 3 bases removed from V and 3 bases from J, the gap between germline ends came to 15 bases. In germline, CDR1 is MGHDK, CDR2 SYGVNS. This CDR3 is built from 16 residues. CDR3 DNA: TGTGCCAGCAGTGACTTCAGGGGAGGTGTCTACAATGAGCAGTTCTTC. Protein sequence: CASSDFRGGVYNEQFF.

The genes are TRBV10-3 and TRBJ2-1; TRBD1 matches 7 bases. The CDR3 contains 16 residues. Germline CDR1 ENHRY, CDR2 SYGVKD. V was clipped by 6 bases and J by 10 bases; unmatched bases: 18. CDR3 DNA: TGTGCCATCAGCCACCCCGGGACAGAAAGACGGAGCGAGCAGTTCTTC. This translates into CAISHPGTERRSEQFF.

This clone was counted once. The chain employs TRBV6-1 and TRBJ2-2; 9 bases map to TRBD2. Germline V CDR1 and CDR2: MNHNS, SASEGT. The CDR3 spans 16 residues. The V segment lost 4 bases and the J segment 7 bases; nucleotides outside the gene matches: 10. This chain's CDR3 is CASSGLAGALVGELFF. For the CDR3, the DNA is TGTGCCAGCAGTGGTTTAGCGGGAGCCCTCGTCGGGGAGCTGTTTTTT.

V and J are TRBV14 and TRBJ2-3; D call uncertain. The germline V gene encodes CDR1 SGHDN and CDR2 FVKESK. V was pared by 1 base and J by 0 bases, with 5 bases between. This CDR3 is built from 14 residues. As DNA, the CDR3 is TGTGCCAGCAGCCAAGGCGCTAGCACAGATACGCAGTATTTT. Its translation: CASSQGASTDTQYF.